This T cell receptor beta chain appears in the sequencing data of a study of T cell repertoires in cytomegalovirus infection. Via MiXCR, TCRdb re-called the reads, giving one row per CDR3 protein. The sample records around 710,000 distinct CDR3 sequences, 25% to 35% being singletons. Germline CDR1 MGHRA, CDR2 YSYEKL. The V segment lost 1 base and the J segment 1 base; nucleotides outside the gene matches: 7. This CDR3 is built from 16 residues. For this clonotype: Its cognate antigen is unknown.

The sequencing here drew on cultured CD8+ T cells from PBMCs, taken from culture after CMV antigen stimulation. The origin of this receptor is a human donor in good health (CMV status not recorded). Some clones in this sample may be carry-over from other donors' samples. V usage is TRBV4-1 and J usage is TRBJ2-7, with TRBD1 matching 7 bases. CDR3 in amino acids: CASSQARTGKSYEQYF. The CDR3 DNA reads as TGCGCCAGCAGCCAAGCTCGGACAGGCAAGTCCTACGAGCAGTACTTC.